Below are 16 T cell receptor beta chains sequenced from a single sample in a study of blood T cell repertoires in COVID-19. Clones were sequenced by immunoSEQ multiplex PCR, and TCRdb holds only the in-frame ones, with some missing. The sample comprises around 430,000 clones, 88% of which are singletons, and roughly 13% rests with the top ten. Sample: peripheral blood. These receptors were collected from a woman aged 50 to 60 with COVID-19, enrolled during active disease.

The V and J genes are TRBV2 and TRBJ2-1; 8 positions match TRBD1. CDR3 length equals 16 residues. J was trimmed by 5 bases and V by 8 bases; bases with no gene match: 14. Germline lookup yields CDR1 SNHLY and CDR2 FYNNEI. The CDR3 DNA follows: TGTGCCAGCGGACACAGGGGGTCAGTTCCCAACAATGAGCAGTTCTTC. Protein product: CASGHRGSVPNNEQFF.

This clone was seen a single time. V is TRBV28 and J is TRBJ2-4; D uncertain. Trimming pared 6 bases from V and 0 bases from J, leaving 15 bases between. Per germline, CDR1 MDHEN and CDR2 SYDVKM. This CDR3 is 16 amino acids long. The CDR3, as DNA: TGTGCCAGCAGCTCCCTTCTTCGTAGAGCCAAAAACATTCAGTACTTC. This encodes CASSSLLRRAKNIQYF. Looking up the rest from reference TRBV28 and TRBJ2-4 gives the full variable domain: DVKVTQSSRYLVKRTGEKVFLECVQDMDHENMFWYRQDPGLGLRLIYFSYDVKMKEKGDIPEGYSVSREKKERFSLILESASTNQTSMYLCASSSLLRRAKNIQYFGAGTRLSVL.

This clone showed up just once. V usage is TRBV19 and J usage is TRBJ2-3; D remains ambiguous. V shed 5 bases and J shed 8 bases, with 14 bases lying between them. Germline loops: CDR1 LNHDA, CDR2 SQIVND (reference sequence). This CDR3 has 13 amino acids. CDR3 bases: TGTGCCAGTAGTTGGCAGGTGGAAGGTACGCAGTATTTT. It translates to CASSWQVEGTQYF.

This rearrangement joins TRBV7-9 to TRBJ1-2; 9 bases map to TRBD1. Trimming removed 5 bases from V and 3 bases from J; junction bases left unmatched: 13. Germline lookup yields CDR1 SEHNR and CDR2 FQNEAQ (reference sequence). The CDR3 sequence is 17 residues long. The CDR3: CASSLPFTGGRDYGYTF. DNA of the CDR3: TGTGCCAGCAGCCTTCCTTTTACAGGGGGCCGGGACTATGGCTACACCTTC. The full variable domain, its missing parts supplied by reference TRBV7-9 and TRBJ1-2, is DTGVSQNPRHKITKRGQNVTFRCDPISEHNRLYWYRQTLGQGPEFLTYFQNEAQLEKSRLLSDRFSAERPKGSFSTLEIQRTEQGDSAMYLCASSLPFTGGRDYGYTFGSGTRLTVV.

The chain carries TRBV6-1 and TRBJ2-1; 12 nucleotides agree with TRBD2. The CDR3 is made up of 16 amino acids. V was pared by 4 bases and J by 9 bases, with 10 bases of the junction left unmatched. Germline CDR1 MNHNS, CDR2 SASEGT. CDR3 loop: CASSAIQLAGGGEQFF. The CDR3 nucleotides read TGTGCCAGCAGTGCCATACAACTAGCGGGGGGCGGTGAGCAGTTCTTC.

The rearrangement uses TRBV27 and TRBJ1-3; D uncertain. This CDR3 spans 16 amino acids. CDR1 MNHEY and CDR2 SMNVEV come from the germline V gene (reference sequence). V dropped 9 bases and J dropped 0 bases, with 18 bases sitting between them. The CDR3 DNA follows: TGTGCCAGTCGTTCCACGAGGTTTTCCTCTGGAAACACCATATATTTT. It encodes CASRSTRFSSGNTIYF.

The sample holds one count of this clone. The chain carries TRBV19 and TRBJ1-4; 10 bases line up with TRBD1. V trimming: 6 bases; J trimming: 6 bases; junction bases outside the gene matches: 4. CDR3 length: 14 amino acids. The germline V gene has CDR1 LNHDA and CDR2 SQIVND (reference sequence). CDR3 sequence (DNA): TGTGCCAGTAGGGAAGACAGGGGGCATGAAAAACTGTTTTTT. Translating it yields CASREDRGHEKLFF.

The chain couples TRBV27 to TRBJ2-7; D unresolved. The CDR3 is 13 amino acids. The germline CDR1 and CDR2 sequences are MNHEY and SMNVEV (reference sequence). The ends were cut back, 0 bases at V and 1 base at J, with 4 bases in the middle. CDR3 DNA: TGTGCCAGCAGTTTATCGAGGTCCTACGAGCAGTACTTC. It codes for CASSLSRSYEQYF.

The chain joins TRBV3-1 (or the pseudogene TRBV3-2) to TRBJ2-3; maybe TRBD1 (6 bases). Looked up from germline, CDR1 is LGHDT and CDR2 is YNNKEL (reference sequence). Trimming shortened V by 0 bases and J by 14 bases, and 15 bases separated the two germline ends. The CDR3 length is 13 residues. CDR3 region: CASSQDVWGRPYF. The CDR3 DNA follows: TGTGCCAGCAGCCAAGATGTCTGGGGGCGCCCGTATTTT.

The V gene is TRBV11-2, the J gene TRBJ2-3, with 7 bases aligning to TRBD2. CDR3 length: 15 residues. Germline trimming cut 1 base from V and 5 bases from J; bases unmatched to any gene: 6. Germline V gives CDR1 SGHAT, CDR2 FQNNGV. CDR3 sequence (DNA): TGTGCCAGCAGCTTAGTTGGGGGGGAGGGAGATACGCAGTATTTT. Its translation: CASSLVGGEGDTQYF.

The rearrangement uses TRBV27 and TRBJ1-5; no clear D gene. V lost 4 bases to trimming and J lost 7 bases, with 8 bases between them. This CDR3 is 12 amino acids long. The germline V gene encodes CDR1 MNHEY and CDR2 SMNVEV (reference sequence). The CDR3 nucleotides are TGTGCCAGCAGTTCCCGAGGACAGCCCCAGCATTTT. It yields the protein CASSSRGQPQHF.

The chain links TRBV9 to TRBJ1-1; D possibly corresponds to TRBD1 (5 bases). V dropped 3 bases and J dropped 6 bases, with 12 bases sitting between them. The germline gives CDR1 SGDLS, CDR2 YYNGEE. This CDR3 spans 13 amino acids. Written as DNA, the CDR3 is TGTGCCAGCAGCGCGACAGCTCAGGCTGAAGCTTTCTTT. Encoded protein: CASSATAQAEAFF. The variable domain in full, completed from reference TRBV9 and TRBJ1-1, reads DSGVTQTPKHLITATGQRVTLRCSPRSGDLSVYWYQQSLDQGLQFLIQYYNGEERAKGNILERFSAQQFPDLHSELNLSSLELGDSALYFCASSATAQAEAFFGQGTRLTVV.

The CDR3 sequence: CASSLRTGGEKLFF. The CDR3 DNA sequence: TGCGCCAGCAGCCTAAGGACAGGTGGCGAAAAACTGTTTTTT. The chain recombines TRBV5-1 with TRBJ1-4, with TRBD1 matching 7 bases. Germline values: CDR1 SGHRS, CDR2 YFSETQ. V lost 4 bases to trimming and J lost 8 bases; unmatched junction nucleotides: 8. The CDR3 consists of 14 residues.

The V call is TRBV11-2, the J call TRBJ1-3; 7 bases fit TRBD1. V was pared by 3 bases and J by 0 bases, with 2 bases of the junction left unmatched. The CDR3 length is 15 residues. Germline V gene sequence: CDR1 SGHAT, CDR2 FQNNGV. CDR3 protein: CASSFRGSSGNTIYF. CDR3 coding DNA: TGTGCCAGCAGCTTCAGGGGGTCCTCTGGAAACACCATATATTTT.

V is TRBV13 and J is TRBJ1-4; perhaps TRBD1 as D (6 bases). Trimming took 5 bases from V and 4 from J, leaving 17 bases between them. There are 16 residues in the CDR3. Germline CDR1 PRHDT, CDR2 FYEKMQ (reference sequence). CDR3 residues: CASSLGTGQRNEKLFF. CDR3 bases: TGTGCCAGCAGCCTGGGTACCGGACAGCGTAATGAAAAACTGTTTTTT.

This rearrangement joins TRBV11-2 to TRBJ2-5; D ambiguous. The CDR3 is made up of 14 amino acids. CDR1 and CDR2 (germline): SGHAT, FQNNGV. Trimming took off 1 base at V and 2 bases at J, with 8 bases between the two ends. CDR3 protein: CASSLGLTQETQYF. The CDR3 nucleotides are TGTGCCAGCAGCTTAGGCTTAACTCAAGAGACCCAGTACTTC.